The clone carrying this TCR beta chain was found once. In the study's own analysis: Estimated nucleated cell counts came from reference gene primer amplification. TCRdb keeps only in-frame clones here, not all; method: immunoSEQ multiplex PCR. The V and J calls and clone size were taken over from that table, and D and trimming were inferred from the DNA. The sample consists of about 220,000 clones, around four fifths of them appearing once. This CDR3 has 14 residues. V was cut by 1 base and J by 6 bases, with 13 bases left in between. Germline lookup yields CDR1 SGHRS and CDR2 YFSETQ. This record belongs to a study of blood T cell repertoires in COVID-19. On the study more broadly: Researchers got acute and convalescent COVID-19 samples from the United States, Italy and Spain. From T cells, B-cell-depleted T cells, or PBMCs came the material, which was cDNA or gDNA.

The Seattle patients joined while their infection was active and were tracked longitudinally afterward. Sequencing used peripheral blood. The sequence was collected from a woman between 65 and 79 years old with COVID-19, enrolled during active disease. The chain couples TRBV5-1 to TRBJ1-2, with D possibly being TRBD1 (5 bases). CDR3 bases: TGCGCCAGCAGCTTGTTATCGGGGGAGGATGGCTACACCTTC. Translating it yields CASSLLSGEDGYTF.